The 17 T cell receptor beta chains below all came from one sample that was sequenced in a study of T and B cells in COVID-19 patients. BIOMED2 TRB-A/B primer pools were used in multiplex TRB PCR. TCRdb analysed the multiplex PCR reads with MiXCR anew, one entry per CDR3 protein. The sample consists of thousands of distinct CDR3 sequences, about 20% of them appearing once. Blood genomic DNA input for TRB amplification was roughly 220-500 ng. Material: blood. The receptors here all came from a human donor who had recovered from COVID-19.

This clonotype was picked up many times. This chain connects TRBV7-9 to TRBJ2-1; TRBD1 might be the D (6 bases). Trimming stripped 4 bases from V and 4 bases from J, with 14 bases between. Germline-derived CDR1 and CDR2 are SEHNR and FQNEAQ (reference sequence). The CDR3 runs to 15 residues. The CDR3 is CASSSLQGEYNEQFF. The CDR3 DNA sequence: TGTGCCAGCAGCTCCCTACAGGGAGAGTACAATGAGCAGTTCTTC.

This clonotype was observed a handful of times. The chain carries TRBV24-1 and TRBJ2-1, with D unresolved. The CDR3 consists of 12 residues. Trimming took off 4 bases at V and 7 bases at J, with 7 bases between the two ends. Germline V gene data show CDR1 as KGHDR and CDR2 as SFDVKD. CDR3 in amino acids: CATSEDRNEQFF. DNA of the CDR3: TGTGCCACCAGTGAGGACCGAAATGAGCAGTTCTTC.

In its sample, this clonotype is medium-sized. This chain joins TRBV27 and TRBJ1-2; D unclear. From germline, CDR1 is MNHEY and CDR2 SMNVEV (reference sequence). V shed 5 bases and J shed 5 bases, with 18 bases lying between them. The CDR3 loop spans 15 amino acids. This CDR3 is CASSPSPTDVYGYTF. The DNA for the CDR3 is TGTGCCAGCAGTCCTTCCCCTACGGACGTTTATGGCTACACCTTC.

In its sample, this clonotype was seen a few times. The chain is built from TRBV7-9 and TRBJ2-7; 7 bases line up with TRBD1. Trimming at V came to 1 base and at J to 0 bases, leaving 12 bases not matched to a gene. CDR1 SEHNR and CDR2 FQNEAQ come from the germline V gene (reference sequence). The CDR3 is made up of 18 amino acids. Here the CDR3 DNA reads TGTGCCAGCAGCTTAGGGGTAGGGGGCTCACTCATCTCCTACGAGCAGTACTTC. Its translation is CASSLGVGGSLISYEQYF.

This clonotype is medium-sized. The chain uses TRBV12-3 or TRBV12-4 and TRBJ1-6; no firm D call. The CDR3 sequence is 13 residues long. V shed 3 bases and J shed 7 bases, with 7 bases lying between them. This chain's CDR3 is CASSLKANSPLHF. The CDR3 DNA reads as TGTGCCAGCAGTTTGAAAGCAAATTCACCCCTCCACTTT.

The CDR3 nucleotides are TGTGCCAGCAGTTATGGGGGCGAGAACACTGAAGCTTTCTTT. Translation: CASSYGGENTEAFF. V and J are TRBV6-2 or TRBV6-3 and TRBJ1-1; a weak D match, TRBD1 (6 bases). V lost 3 bases, J lost 1 base, and 9 bases lay in between. The CDR3 spans 14 residues. Germline V gives CDR1 MNHEY, CDR2 SVGEGT.

This clonotype was observed a handful of times. The chain employs TRBV7-9 and TRBJ2-1, with 8 bases that match TRBD2. V was clipped by 5 bases and J by 6 bases; unmatched bases: 9. Germline V gene data show CDR1 as SEHNR and CDR2 as FQNEAQ (reference sequence). This CDR3 comprises 15 residues. CDR3 amino acids: CASSPSGLGFNEQFF. CDR3 nucleotide sequence: TGTGCCAGCAGCCCTTCGGGACTAGGTTTCAATGAGCAGTTCTTC. Combining the CDR3 with reference TRBV7-9 and TRBJ2-1 gives the whole variable domain DTGVSQNPRHKITKRGQNVTFRCDPISEHNRLYWYRQTLGQGPEFLTYFQNEAQLEKSRLLSDRFSAERPKGSFSTLEIQRTEQGDSAMYLCASSPSGLGFNEQFFGPGTRLTVL.

This clonotype is labeled as large. The rearrangement uses TRBV6-2 or TRBV6-3 and TRBJ2-5; maybe TRBD2 (10 bases). Deletions cut 2 bases from V and 4 bases from J, with 41 bases between. The CDR3 has 24 residues. CDR1 is MNHEY, CDR2 SVGEGT, per germline. CDR3 sequence: CASSYLPSPGQGTAGGGGPETQYF. CDR3 sequence (DNA): TGTGCCAGCAGTTACCTTCCGAGCCCCGGACAGGGGACAGCGGGGGGGGGGGGACCAGAGACCCAGTACTTC.

The table lists this clonotype with many counts. The V and J genes are TRBV6-1 and TRBJ1-1, with D hard to call. Germline values: CDR1 MNHNS, CDR2 SASEGT. The CDR3 is 14 residues long. V was cut by 6 bases and J by 3 bases, with 14 bases left in between. CDR3 in DNA: TGTGCCAGCAGGCTAGGATCCGAGGACACTGAAGCTTTCTTT. It encodes CASRLGSEDTEAFF.

The J gene is TRBJ1-5, the V gene TRBV7-2, with unresolved D. The CDR3 spans 15 residues. Trimming cost V 1 base and J 2 bases, with 9 bases left between them. The germline gives CDR1 SGHTA, CDR2 FQGNSA. The CDR3 here is CASSLEVHGNQPQHF. The CDR3 DNA is TGTGCCAGCAGCTTAGAGGTGCATGGCAATCAGCCCCAGCATTTT.

The gene calls are TRBV24-1 and TRBJ1-1, with a tentative D call TRBD1 (5 bases). The CDR3 has 13 amino acids. Trimming took 0 bases from V and 6 from J, leaving 7 bases between them. Germline lookup yields CDR1 KGHDR and CDR2 SFDVKD. CDR3 DNA: TGTGCCACCAGTGATTTGAGGGGCTCTGAAGCTTTCTTT. Amino acid sequence: CATSDLRGSEAFF.

This clonotype is labeled as medium-sized. V and J are TRBV27 and TRBJ2-5; no clear D. Germline CDR1 and CDR2: MNHEY and SMNVEV (reference sequence). This CDR3 is 12 amino acids long. The V end lost 5 bases, the J end lost 1 base, and 5 bases lay between the germline ends. The CDR3 bases are TGTGCCAGCAGTCGCCCCCAAGAGACCCAGTACTTC. It encodes CASSRPQETQYF.

The sample holds one count of this clonotype. This could be a read error, since a much larger clone is one nucleotide away. The J gene is TRBJ2-5, the V gene TRBV18; tentatively, D is TRBD1 or TRBD2 (5 bases each). Germline loops: CDR1 KGHSH, CDR2 LQKENI. The CDR3 consists of 15 residues. The DNA for the CDR3 is TGTGTCAGCTCACCATTGGGGGTCGGCCAAGAGACCCAGTACTTC. It codes for CVSSPLGVGQETQYF.

In this sample, this clonotype turned up many times. The genes are TRBV7-9 and TRBJ1-1; no reliable D call. The CDR3 totals 9 residues. Trimming removed 5 bases at V and 6 bases at J, with 1 base between. The germline V gene has CDR1 SEHNR and CDR2 FQNEAQ (reference sequence). Written as DNA, the CDR3 is TGTGCCAGCAGCCCTGAAGCTTTCTTT. It translates to CASSPEAFF.

In its sample, this clonotype is large. The CDR3 nucleotides read TGCAGCGTTCGGGTCTTCGATGAGCAGTTCTTC. Residues: CSVRVFDEQFF. This chain links TRBV29-1 with TRBJ2-1; the D is unclear. V lost 5 bases and J lost 8, with 10 bases in between. From germline, CDR1 is SQVTM and CDR2 ANQGSEA. CDR3 length: 11 residues.

By sample fraction, this clonotype is medium-sized (0.01 to 0.1%). The chain employs TRBV6-1 and TRBJ2-4; D call uncertain. Germline assignment: CDR1 MNHNS and CDR2 SASEGT. The CDR3 extends over 16 amino acids. Trimming took off 5 bases at V and 2 bases at J, with 16 bases between the two ends. The CDR3 bases are TGTGCCAGCAGTATAAGGCCAGATCCGCCCAAAAACATTCAGTACTTC. Protein: CASSIRPDPPKNIQYF.

This clonotype appeared many times. The chain employs TRBV5-1 and TRBJ1-3; D unclear. Deletions cut 3 bases from V and 8 bases from J, with 9 bases between. The CDR3 runs to 12 residues. The germline gives CDR1 SGHRS, CDR2 YFSETQ. The CDR3 DNA is TGCGCCAGCAGCTGGGATGGGTACACCATATATTTT. This sequence encodes CASSWDGYTIYF.